This entry features one TCR beta chain sequence. Its antigen is not identified. Germline V gene data show CDR1 as MNHEY and CDR2 as SVGAGI. The CDR3 extends over 15 amino acids. The ends were cut back, 4 bases at V and 2 bases at J, with 11 bases in the middle. This entry comes from a study of shared clonotypes between healthy human individuals. Study as a whole: The study used three CD4 naive, three CD4 memory, two CD8 naive and one CD8 memory plate per donor.

Naive CD8 isolation took CD45RO-negative cells positively selected for CCR7 and excluded terminally differentiated effector memory CD45RA+ cells. Some clones are missing from TCRdb's copy, which holds only in-frame ones; the method was immunoSEQ multiplex PCR. The profile shows 1.5 million to 2.5 million clones, about 95% of them singletons. Study-level findings and limits: The naive CD4 repertoires of a few donors were compared, and around 4.7% of clonotypes were shared.

The gene calls are TRBV6-5 and TRBJ2-2; D is perhaps TRBD1 or TRBD2 (5 bases each). The clonotype comes from a man between 18 and 29 years old in good health. The material sequenced was naive CD8+ T cells sorted from blood. The CDR3 loop is CASSSLGDNTGELFF. The CDR3 coding sequence is TGTGCCAGCAGTTCACTAGGGGACAACACCGGGGAGCTGTTTTTT.